Given below is one T cell receptor beta chain in context. The target antigen is unknown. The source of the sample is a study of T cells after posttransplantation cyclophosphamide. Study findings and constraints: Skin or GI-infiltrating T cells shared few TRB sequences with blood.

Using immunoSEQ multiplex PCR, the repertoire was profiled, and TCRdb retains in-frame clones only, with some absent. The repertoire holds approximately 3,600 clones, with about 72% as singletons. CDR3 length: 14 residues. V gave up 8 bases and J gave up 4 bases; unmatched junction bases: 8. CDR1 and CDR2 (germline): MNHEY, SMNVEV (reference sequence). The clonotype comes from a man over 45. V and J are TRBV27 and TRBJ2-1; the match to TRBD1 covers 7 bases. What was sequenced was memory CD8+ T cells sorted from blood. CDR3 amino acids: CASASGTEYNEQFF. The CDR3 DNA sequence: TGTGCCAGCGCGTCCGGGACAGAGTACAATGAGCAGTTCTTC.